The 15 T cell receptor beta chains reported below all come from one sample, sequenced in a study of beta chain features in type 1 diabetes. The entirety of the isolated RNA underwent reverse transcription, so expressed TCRB transcripts were sequenced. Sequencing was performed with immunoSEQ multiplex PCR; in TCRdb, only in-frame clones are kept and a portion is missing. The sample consists of hundreds of thousands of clones, about a sixth of them appearing once. The sequencing sample was made of naive CD4+ T cells from blood. All receptors come from a woman younger than 35 in good health.

This clone was recorded a few times. The chain carries TRBV15 and TRBJ2-1, with unresolved D. The CDR3 is 12 amino acids. Trimming took off 5 bases at V and 15 bases at J, with 17 bases between the two ends. Germline CDR1 is LNHNV and CDR2 is YYDKDF (reference sequence). In DNA form, the CDR3 reads TGTGCCACCAGCCCCCCTGATACCCCCCCGTTCTTC. Translating gives CATSPPDTPPFF.

This clone has only a few counts. The chain is built from TRBV4-3 and TRBJ2-7; D not certain. Germline CDR1 reads LGHNA; CDR2 reads YSLEER. Trimming stripped 7 bases from V and 0 bases from J, with 22 bases between. The CDR3 length is 17 residues. The CDR3 DNA reads as TGCGCCAGCACCCGACGGCAGGCAGGAGCAAGCTCCTACGAGCAGTACTTC. Amino acid sequence: CASTRRQAGASSYEQYF.

On this clone itself: The same CDR3 arises from other DNA sequences in this sample as well. The V gene is TRBV5-6, the J gene TRBJ1-2; D uncertain. This CDR3 comprises 12 residues. Trimming stripped 0 bases from V and 4 bases from J, with 4 bases between. Germline lookup yields CDR1 SGHDT and CDR2 YYEEEE. CDR3 DNA sequence: TGTGCCAGCAGCTTGGGGGTCTATGGCTACACCTTC. It yields the protein CASSLGVYGYTF.

About this clone: Other DNA sequences from this sample encode an identical CDR3 as well. The CDR3 loop is CASSVDLSSYEQYF. The CDR3 DNA reads TGTGCCAGCAGCGTAGATCTTAGTTCCTACGAGCAGTACTTC. The V and J genes are TRBV9 and TRBJ2-7; D gene ambiguous. The CDR3 is 14 amino acids. V was pared by 0 bases and J by 1 base, with 8 bases between. CDR1 and CDR2 from the germline V gene are SGDLS and YYNGEE.

V usage is TRBV5-6 and J usage is TRBJ1-5, with D unclear. V lost 3 bases and J 3 bases, leaving 13 bases between the germline ends. CDR1 and CDR2 from the germline V gene are SGHDT and YYEEEE. The CDR3 length is 15 residues. This CDR3 reads CASSSRRLPNQPQHF. The CDR3 nucleotides read TGTGCCAGCAGCTCACGCCGCCTCCCCAATCAGCCCCAGCATTTT.

This clone was observed a handful of times. The V and J genes are TRBV20-1 and TRBJ2-1; a possible D gene is TRBD1 (5 bases). Germline V lookup: CDR1 DFQATT, CDR2 SNEGSKA (reference sequence). The CDR3 totals 11 residues. This CDR3 reads CSGRQYNEQFF. The CDR3 DNA follows: TGCAGCGGTAGACAGTACAATGAGCAGTTCTTC.

This chain's CDR3 is CASSGPSGRVNEQFF. The DNA for the CDR3 is TGTGCCAGCAGTGGCCCTAGCGGGAGAGTAAATGAGCAGTTCTTC. The V gene is TRBV2, the J gene TRBJ2-1; 10 nucleotides line up with TRBD2. CDR3 size: 15 residues. Germline V gene lookup returns CDR1 SNHLY and CDR2 FYNNEI. V lost 4 bases to trimming and J lost 7 bases; unmatched junction nucleotides: 7.

The chain carries TRBV19 and TRBJ2-1, with no clear D. Between the trimmed V and J ends, which lost 4 bases and 5 bases, there was a span of 15 bases. Germline CDR1 reads LNHDA; CDR2 reads SQIVND (reference sequence). This CDR3 is built from 15 residues. The CDR3 loop is CASSNDRFYNNEQFF. CDR3 DNA sequence: TGTGCCAGTAGTAACGACCGTTTTTACAACAATGAGCAGTTCTTC.

This clone was seen a handful of times. In DNA form, the CDR3 reads TGCGCCAGCAGCAAACAGGGAGCGACAGATACGCAGTATTTT. It codes for CASSKQGATDTQYF. V is TRBV4-3 and J is TRBJ2-3; maybe TRBD1 (6 bases). Germline CDR1 LGHNA, CDR2 YSLEER. The CDR3 is 14 amino acids. The V gene lost 5 bases and the J gene lost 3 bases, with 12 bases spanning the gap.

V is TRBV5-4 and J is TRBJ2-5, with 9 bases that match TRBD1. This CDR3 has 16 amino acids. The trim removed 1 base at V and 4 bases at J, leaving 8 bases unmatched. Germline loops: CDR1 SGHNT, CDR2 YYREEE (reference sequence). The CDR3 DNA sequence: TGTGCCAGCAGCTTGTGGGACAGGGTCCGGGTAGAGACCCAGTACTTC. Protein: CASSLWDRVRVETQYF. The variable domain in full, completed from reference TRBV5-4 and TRBJ2-5, reads ETGVTQSPTHLIKTRGQQVTLRCSSQSGHNTVSWYQQALGQGPQFIFQYYREEENGRGNFPPRFSGLQFPNYSSELNVNALELDDSALYLCASSLWDRVRVETQYFGPGTRLLVL.

V gene TRBV11-2 combines with J gene TRBJ2-1; TRBD1 aligns across 7 bases. The CDR3 runs to 15 residues. The V segment lost 5 bases and the J segment 8 bases; nucleotides outside the gene matches: 12. Germline-derived CDR1 and CDR2 are SGHAT and FQNNGV. CDR3 protein: CASSTWTGRSDEQFF. DNA of the CDR3: TGTGCCAGCAGCACCTGGACAGGACGCTCGGATGAGCAGTTCTTC.

This clone was seen a few times. DNA for the CDR3: TGTGCCAGCAGCACCAGGTTTACACTCTACGAGCAGTACTTC. Translating it yields CASSTRFTLYEQYF. The chain joins TRBV7-8 to TRBJ2-7; D is ambiguous. The germline V gene has CDR1 SGHVS and CDR2 FQNEAQ. CDR3 length: 14 residues. V lost 5 bases to trimming and J lost 3 bases, with 14 bases between them.

The rearrangement joins TRBV5-1 to TRBJ2-2; 9 bases align to TRBD1. This CDR3 contains 16 residues. Per germline, CDR1 SGHRS and CDR2 YFSETQ. Trimming cost V 4 bases and J 2 bases; bases outside gene matches: 6. The CDR3 is CASSPRTGGNTGELFF. CDR3 bases: TGCGCCAGCAGCCCGCGAACAGGGGGCAACACCGGGGAGCTGTTTTTT.

The chain is built from TRBV18 and TRBJ2-5, with TRBD2 matching over 13 bases. Germline V lookup: CDR1 KGHSH, CDR2 LQKENI. V was pared by 0 bases and J by 3 bases, with 4 bases of the junction left unmatched. The CDR3 spans 17 residues. As DNA, the CDR3 is TGTGCCAGCTCACCACCCAGGGGGACTAGCGGGAAAGAGACCCAGTACTTC. Amino acid sequence: CASSPPRGTSGKETQYF.

This clone was seen more than once but under ten times. The chain uses TRBV18 and TRBJ1-1; D is unclear. The CDR3 sequence is 12 residues long. The germline gives CDR1 KGHSH, CDR2 LQKENI. V was shortened by 4 bases and J by 7 bases, with 10 bases between the two germline ends. Here the CDR3 DNA reads TGTGCCAGCTCACGGGTTAGGGATGAAGCTTTCTTT. It yields the protein CASSRVRDEAFF.